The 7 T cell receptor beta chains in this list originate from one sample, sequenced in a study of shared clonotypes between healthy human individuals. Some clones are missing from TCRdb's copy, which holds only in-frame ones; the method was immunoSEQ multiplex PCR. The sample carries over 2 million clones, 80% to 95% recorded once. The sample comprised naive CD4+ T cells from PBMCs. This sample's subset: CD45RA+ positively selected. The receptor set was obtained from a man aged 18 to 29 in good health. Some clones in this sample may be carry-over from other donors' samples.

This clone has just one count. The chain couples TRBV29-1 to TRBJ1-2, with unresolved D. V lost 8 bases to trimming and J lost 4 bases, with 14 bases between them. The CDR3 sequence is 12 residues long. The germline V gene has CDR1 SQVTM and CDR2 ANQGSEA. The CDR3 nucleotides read TGCAGCTCTTCGGTAGGAGGCTATGGCTACACCTTC. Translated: CSSSVGGYGYTF.

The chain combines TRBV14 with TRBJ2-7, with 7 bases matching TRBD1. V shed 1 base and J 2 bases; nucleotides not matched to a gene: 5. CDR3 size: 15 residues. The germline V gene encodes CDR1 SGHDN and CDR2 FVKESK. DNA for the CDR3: TGTGCCAGCAGCCAAGGATCGACAGGGACCTACGAGCAGTACTTC. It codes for CASSQGSTGTYEQYF.

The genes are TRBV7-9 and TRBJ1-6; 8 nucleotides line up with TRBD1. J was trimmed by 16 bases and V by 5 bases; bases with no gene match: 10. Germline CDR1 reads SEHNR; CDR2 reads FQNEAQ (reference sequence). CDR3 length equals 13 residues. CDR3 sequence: CASSLYTGQVLHF. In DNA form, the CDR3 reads TGTGCCAGCAGCCTATATACGGGACAGGTGCTCCACTTT.

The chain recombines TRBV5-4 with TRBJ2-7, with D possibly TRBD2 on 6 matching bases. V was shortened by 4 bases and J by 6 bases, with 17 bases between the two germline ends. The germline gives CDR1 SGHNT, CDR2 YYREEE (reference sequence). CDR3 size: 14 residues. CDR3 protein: CASSPTSAGIEQYF. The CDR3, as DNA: TGTGCCAGCAGCCCCACATCGGCGGGGATCGAGCAGTACTTC.

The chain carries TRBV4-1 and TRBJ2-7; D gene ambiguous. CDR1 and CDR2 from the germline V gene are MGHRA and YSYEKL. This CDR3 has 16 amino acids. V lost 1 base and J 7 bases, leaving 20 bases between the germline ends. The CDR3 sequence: CASSQARPGVPREQYF. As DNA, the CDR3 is TGCGCCAGCAGCCAAGCGCGCCCGGGCGTCCCAAGGGAGCAGTACTTC.

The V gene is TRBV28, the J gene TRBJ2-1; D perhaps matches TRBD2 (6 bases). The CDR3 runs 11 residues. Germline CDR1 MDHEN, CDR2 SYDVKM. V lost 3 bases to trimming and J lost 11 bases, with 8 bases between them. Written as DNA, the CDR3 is TGTGCCAGCAGTTTGGAGGGGAAGCAGTTCTTC. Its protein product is CASSLEGKQFF.

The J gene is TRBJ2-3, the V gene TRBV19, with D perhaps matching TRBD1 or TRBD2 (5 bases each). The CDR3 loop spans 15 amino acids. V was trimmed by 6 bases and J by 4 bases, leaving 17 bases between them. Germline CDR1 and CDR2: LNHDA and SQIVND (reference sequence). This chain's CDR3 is CASRNRGPGPDTQYF. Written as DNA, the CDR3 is TGTGCCAGTAGGAATAGGGGACCTGGCCCAGATACGCAGTATTTT.